One sample yielded the 18 T cell receptor beta chains listed below, sequenced in a study of control samples from healthy donors and cancer patients (dated by TCRdb to 2020 to 2022). Libraries were constructed by the immunoSEQ multiplex PCR assay. TCRdb obtained this table from immuneACCESS and retained in-frame rearrangements with V and J assigned. These tables miss some clones; where compared with another copy, unresolved V genes account for less than half of the shortfall, and the remainder is unexplained. For this sample there are fewer than 200,000 clones; about 93% appear just once. Of the sample, roughly 4.3% is held by the ten largest clones. Source material: blood. The receptors were gathered from a woman aged 55-69 years in good health.

The CDR3 nucleotides read TGTGCTAGTGGTTTGATTGGTTTTACGGGGGACAGGGTTCAGCCCCAGCATTTT. This encodes CASGLIGFTGDRVQPQHF. The chain uses TRBV12-5 and TRBJ1-5; TRBD1 agrees at 9 bases. Germline loops: CDR1 LGHNT, CDR2 FRNRAP. Losses at the gene ends were 2 bases for V and 6 bases for J; bases not matched to a gene: 14. CDR3 length: 18 residues.

This clone was seen only once. This chain links TRBV30 with TRBJ1-4, with unresolved D. Trimming pared 4 bases from V and 0 bases from J, leaving 9 bases between. Germline-derived CDR1 and CDR2 are GTSNPN and SVGIG (reference sequence). This CDR3 region has 14 residues. The CDR3 loop is CAWTEVPTNEKLFF. The CDR3 DNA sequence: TGTGCCTGGACGGAGGTCCCAACTAATGAAAAACTGTTTTTT.

The chain links TRBV5-1 to TRBJ2-2; 7 nucleotides line up with TRBD1. Trimming cost V 4 bases and J 4 bases; bases outside gene matches: 10. From germline, CDR1 is SGHRS and CDR2 YFSETQ. The CDR3 runs 16 residues. The CDR3 sequence is CASSPQTGFGTGELFF. The DNA of the CDR3 is TGCGCCAGCAGCCCACAGACAGGGTTTGGCACCGGGGAGCTGTTTTTT.

The chain employs TRBV6-2 or TRBV6-3 and TRBJ1-5, with D uncertain. The germline V and J ends were trimmed by 2 bases and 3 bases, with 8 bases remaining between them. Germline values: CDR1 MNHEY, CDR2 SVGEGT. The CDR3 spans 14 residues. This CDR3 is CASSYAGNNQPQHF. CDR3 nucleotides: TGTGCCAGCAGTTACGCCGGAAACAATCAGCCCCAGCATTTT.

The chain has TRBV9 and TRBJ2-7, with D perhaps matching TRBD1 (6 bases). Trimming pared 4 bases from V and 2 bases from J, leaving 19 bases between. The CDR3 loop spans 16 amino acids. Germline CDR1 is SGDLS and CDR2 is YYNGEE. The CDR3 DNA reads as TGTGCCAGCAGCACCACCCCACGGACAGCCACCTACGAGCAGTACTTC. Residues: CASSTTPRTATYEQYF.

This clone has a single count. The chain employs TRBV6-2 or TRBV6-3 and TRBJ1-4, with unresolved D. Germline CDR1 is MNHEY and CDR2 is SVGEGT. This CDR3 region has 16 residues. V lost 2 bases to trimming and J lost 5 bases, with 15 bases between them. CDR3 region: CASSYPLATANEKLFF. The DNA for the CDR3 is TGTGCCAGCAGTTACCCGCTGGCTACGGCGAATGAAAAACTGTTTTTT.

This clone showed up just once. The chain carries TRBV24-1 and TRBJ1-6; 8 nucleotides align to TRBD1. After removal of 3 bases from V and 8 bases from J, the junction contained 5 bases not matched to a gene. The CDR3 covers 15 residues. Per the germline V gene, CDR1 is KGHDR and CDR2 is SFDVKD. CDR3 sequence: CATSDIRDRYSPLHF. DNA for the CDR3: TGTGCCACCAGTGATATACGGGACAGGTATTCACCCCTCCACTTT.

This chain links TRBV5-4 with TRBJ1-6, with D possibly TRBD1 on 5 matching bases. CDR3 length equals 16 residues. CDR1 is SGHNT, CDR2 YYREEE, per germline (reference sequence). The V and J ends lost 4 bases and 0 bases respectively, with 11 bases between them. The CDR3 region is CASSNSGGSYNSPLHF. CDR3 in DNA: TGTGCCAGCAGCAATTCGGGGGGCTCCTATAATTCACCCCTCCACTTT.

The V gene is TRBV5-1, the J gene TRBJ1-5, with TRBD1 matching 7 bases. This CDR3 spans 16 amino acids. V lost 1 base and J lost 1; bases outside the gene matches: 5. CDR1 and CDR2 (germline): SGHRS, YFSETQ. The CDR3 loop reads CASSLTGDASNQPQHF. The CDR3 DNA reads as TGCGCCAGCAGCTTGACAGGGGATGCGAGCAATCAGCCCCAGCATTTT.

This sequence joins TRBV5-1 and TRBJ2-7; tentatively, D is TRBD1 (6 bases). V was clipped by 3 bases and J by 0 bases, with 10 bases between them. Germline V gene sequence: CDR1 SGHRS, CDR2 YFSETQ. The CDR3 loop spans 14 amino acids. In DNA, the CDR3 is TGCGCCAGCAGCTCCGTACAGGGCTCCTACGAGCAGTACTTC. Its translation: CASSSVQGSYEQYF. Full variable domain (rest looked up from reference TRBV5-1 and TRBJ2-7): KAGVTQTPRYLIKTRGQQVTLSCSPISGHRSVSWYQQTPGQGLQFLFEYFSETQRNKGNFPGRFSGRQFSNSRSEMNVSTLELGDSALYLCASSSVQGSYEQYFGPGTRLTVT.

V and J are TRBV3-1 (or the pseudogene TRBV3-2) and TRBJ2-7; 7 nucleotides line up with TRBD1. Trimming cost V 0 bases and J 3 bases; bases outside gene matches: 2. CDR3 size: 14 residues. CDR1 is LGHDT, CDR2 YNNKEL, per germline (reference sequence). CDR3 residues: CASSQERGRYEQYF. The CDR3 DNA is TGTGCCAGCAGCCAAGAAAGGGGGCGCTACGAGCAGTACTTC.

The chain joins TRBV2 to TRBJ1-4; possibly TRBD1 for D (5 bases). Trimming took off 6 bases at V and 6 bases at J, with 11 bases between the two ends. The germline V gene has CDR1 SNHLY and CDR2 FYNNEI. The CDR3 loop spans 13 amino acids. The CDR3, as DNA: TGTGCCAGCAGGGAGGGGTTGTATGAAAAACTGTTTTTT. Amino acid sequence: CASREGLYEKLFF.

The CDR3 protein is CASNKIQGSEAFF. CDR3 coding DNA: TGTGCCAGCAATAAAATCCAGGGTAGTGAAGCTTTCTTT. The V and J genes are TRBV12-3 or TRBV12-4 and TRBJ1-1; possible D gene TRBD1, 5 bases. V lost 7 bases and J 7 bases, leaving 16 bases between the germline ends. The length of the CDR3 is 13 residues.

The V gene is TRBV19, the J gene TRBJ2-3; 10 nucleotides align to TRBD1. CDR1 is LNHDA and CDR2 is SQIVND in the germline V gene (reference sequence). With V trimmed by 3 bases and J by 5 bases, 11 bases remained unmatched. The CDR3 spans 17 residues. The CDR3 nucleotides read TGTGCCAGTAGTATCGTATCCGGGACAGGGGTGAGAGATACGCAGTATTTT. Amino acids: CASSIVSGTGVRDTQYF.

For the CDR3, the DNA is TGTGCCAGCAGCGGGAGTAGTCGACTCCTGGCCGGGGAGCTGTTTTTT. Amino acids: CASSGSSRLLAGELFF. The chain links TRBV5-6 to TRBJ2-2; TRBD2 might be the D (5 bases). Trimming pared 4 bases from V and 6 bases from J, leaving 19 bases between. Looked up from germline, CDR1 is SGHDT and CDR2 is YYEEEE. The CDR3 spans 16 residues.

This clone has just one count. The chain couples TRBV2 to TRBJ1-2; no firm D call. The CDR3 is 13 residues long. Germline V gene data show CDR1 as SNHLY and CDR2 as FYNNEI. V lost 6 bases to trimming and J lost 7 bases, with 15 bases between them. Here the CDR3 reads CASSGNFLVGYTF. The CDR3 region has the DNA TGTGCCAGCAGCGGGAACTTTTTAGTTGGCTACACCTTC.

The gene calls are TRBV15 and TRBJ1-1; D is possibly TRBD1 (5 bases). The CDR3 is 11 residues long. CDR1 and CDR2 from the germline V gene are LNHNV and YYDKDF (reference sequence). The V and J ends lost 9 bases and 3 bases respectively, with 8 bases between them. The CDR3: CATGGYTEAFF. CDR3 DNA sequence: TGTGCCACGGGGGGGTACACTGAAGCTTTCTTT. Variable domain in full (rest from reference TRBV15 and TRBJ1-1): DAMVIQNPRYQVTQFGKPVTLSCSQTLNHNVMYWYQQKSSQAPKLLFHYYDKDFNNEADTPDNFQSRRPNTSFCFLDIRSPGLGDTAMYLCATGGYTEAFFGQGTRLTVV.

The genes are TRBV11-3 and TRBJ2-4; TRBD2 aligns across 7 bases. Trimming at V came to 5 bases and at J to 0 bases, leaving 10 bases not matched to a gene. The CDR3 runs 17 residues. Germline lookup yields CDR1 SGHNT and CDR2 YENEEA. The CDR3 protein is CASSPWSSGVAKNIQYF. As DNA, the CDR3 is TGTGCCAGCAGCCCCTGGTCCAGCGGGGTAGCCAAAAACATTCAGTACTTC.